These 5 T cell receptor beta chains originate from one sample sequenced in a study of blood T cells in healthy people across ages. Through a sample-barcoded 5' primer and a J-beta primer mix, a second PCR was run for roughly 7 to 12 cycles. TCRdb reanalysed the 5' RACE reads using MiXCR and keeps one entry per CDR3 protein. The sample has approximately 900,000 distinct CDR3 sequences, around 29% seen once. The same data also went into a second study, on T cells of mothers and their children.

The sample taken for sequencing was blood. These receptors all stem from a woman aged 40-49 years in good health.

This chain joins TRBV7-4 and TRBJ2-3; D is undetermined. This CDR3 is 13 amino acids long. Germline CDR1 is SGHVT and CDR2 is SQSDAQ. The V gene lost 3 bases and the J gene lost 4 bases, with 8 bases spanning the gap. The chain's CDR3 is CASSFPWADTQYF. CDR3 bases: TGTGCCAGCAGCTTCCCCTGGGCAGATACGCAGTATTTT.

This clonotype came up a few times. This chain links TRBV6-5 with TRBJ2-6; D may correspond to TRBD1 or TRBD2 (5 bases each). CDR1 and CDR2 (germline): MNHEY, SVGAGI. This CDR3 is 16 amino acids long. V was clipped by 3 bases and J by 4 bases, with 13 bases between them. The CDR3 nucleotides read TGTGCCAGCAGTTATCCCGGGACCGCAGGGGCCAACGTCCTGACTTTC. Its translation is CASSYPGTAGANVLTF.

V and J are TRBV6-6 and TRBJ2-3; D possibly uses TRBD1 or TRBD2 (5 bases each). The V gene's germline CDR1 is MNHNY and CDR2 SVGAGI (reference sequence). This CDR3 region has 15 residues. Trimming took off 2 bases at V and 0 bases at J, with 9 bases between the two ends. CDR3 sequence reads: CASSYRGVSTDTQYF. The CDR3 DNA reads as TGTGCCAGCAGTTACAGAGGGGTGAGCACAGATACGCAGTATTTT.

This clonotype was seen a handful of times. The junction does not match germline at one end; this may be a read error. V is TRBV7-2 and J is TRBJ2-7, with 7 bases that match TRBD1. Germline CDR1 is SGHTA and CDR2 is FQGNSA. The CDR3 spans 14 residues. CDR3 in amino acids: CASSLAGGLYERYF. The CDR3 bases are TGTGCCAGCAGCTTAGCAGGGGGCTTGTACGAGCGGTACTTC.

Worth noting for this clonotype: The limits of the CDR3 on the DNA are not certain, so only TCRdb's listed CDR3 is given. CDR3 loop: CASRPQGTLVAQYFGPGTRELFF. The rearrangement joins TRBV12-3 or TRBV12-4 to TRBJ2-2; the DNA was not used to check the table's D call, TRBD1. The CDR3 comprises 23 residues, both ends counted.